The sequence of this T cell receptor beta chain was determined in a study of cytomegalovirus exposure and HLA in healthy donors. Whole-study findings and limits: Reportedly, fewer N-insertions than the approximately 700-donor mean appeared in an Asian-associated ancestry cluster in a later analysis.

Both 60 Vbeta primers and 13 Jbeta primers went into the PCR. Some clones are missing from TCRdb's copy, which holds only in-frame ones; the method was immunoSEQ multiplex PCR. Among 150,000 to 250,000 clones listed, roughly four fifths were seen once. Points on this clone: What it binds is unknown.

Deletions cut 7 bases from V and 0 bases from J, with 7 bases between. The CDR3 totals 12 residues. The germline gives CDR1 MDHEN, CDR2 SYDVKM. The chain carries TRBV28 and TRBJ2-7; D unresolved. The sequenced sample consisted of PBMCs. This receptor was obtained from a woman aged 45-65 years in good health and CMV-seropositive. The CDR3: CASTPGSYEQYF. Written as DNA, the CDR3 is TGTGCCAGCACTCCCGGCTCCTACGAGCAGTACTTC. Together with reference TRBV28 and TRBJ2-7, the CDR3 gives the full variable domain: DVKVTQSSRYLVKRTGEKVFLECVQDMDHENMFWYRQDPGLGLRLIYFSYDVKMKEKGDIPEGYSVSREKKERFSLILESASTNQTSMYLCASTPGSYEQYFGPGTRLTVT.